The 8 T cell receptor beta chains below come from one sample, sequenced in a study of metastatic and nonmetastatic thyroid tumors. MiXCR reprocessed the PCR reads for TCRdb. The table has about 24,000 clones, around 26% seen once; the top ten hold about 17%. Before thyroid surgery, none of the patients had received any treatment. The sample comprised blood. The receptors here all came from a male donor with papillary thyroid cancer or a benign thyroid nodule (not recorded which). Some clones in this sample may be carry-over from other donors' samples.

This sequence joins TRBV7-2 and TRBJ1-6; 9 nucleotides align to TRBD1. Germline V gene lookup returns CDR1 SGHTA and CDR2 FQGNSA. CDR3 length equals 15 residues. J lost 8 bases, V lost 1 base, and 3 bases had no gene match. CDR3 coding DNA: TGTGCCAGCAGCTTAGAGGGACAGGGTTATTCACCCCTCCACTTT. Encoded protein: CASSLEGQGYSPLHF.

This clone is medium-sized in the sample. The rearrangement links TRBV5-1 to TRBJ2-7; 10 bases align to TRBD1. This CDR3 region has 13 residues. Germline V gives CDR1 SGHRS, CDR2 YFSETQ. J gave up 6 bases and V 3 bases, and 3 bases lay outside the gene matches. The DNA for the CDR3 is TGCGCCAGCAGCTCCGGGACAGGGGCCGAGCAGTACTTC. Translation gives CASSSGTGAEQYF.

The chain recombines TRBV6-2 or TRBV6-3 with TRBJ2-2, with D perhaps matching TRBD2 (6 bases). Germline lookup yields CDR1 MNHEY and CDR2 SVGEGT. Trimming shortened V by 7 bases and J by 7 bases, and 16 bases separated the two germline ends. The CDR3 is 14 residues long. The CDR3 nucleotides read TGTGCCAGCATTATGACACGGGAGTTCGGGGAGCTGTTTTTT. Residues: CASIMTREFGELFF.

With regard to this clone: One end of the junction is discordant with germline, which a read error may explain. The genes are TRBV20-1 and TRBJ1-2; perhaps TRBD1 as D (6 bases). CDR3 length: 12 amino acids. Germline CDR1 is DFQATT and CDR2 is SNEGSKA (reference sequence). In DNA, the CDR3 is TGCTGTGCTAGAGACCAGGGGTATGTCTACACCTTC. Its protein is CCARDQGYVYTF.

J is TRBJ1-2 and V is TRBV6-1; D is undetermined. The CDR3 extends over 13 amino acids. Germline CDR1 reads MNHNS; CDR2 reads SASEGT. Deletions cut 5 bases from V and 5 bases from J, with 12 bases between. Here the CDR3 DNA reads TGTGCCAGCAGTCAAAGTGTCGAGTATGGCTACACCTTC. It translates to CASSQSVEYGYTF.

At least ten counts were recorded for this clone. The V gene is TRBV4-1, the J gene TRBJ2-7, with 12 bases identical to TRBD1. V trimming: 3 bases; J trimming: 7 bases; junction bases outside the gene matches: 7. The CDR3 is 15 residues long. In germline, CDR1 is MGHRA, CDR2 YSYEKL. The CDR3 protein is CASSHLGQGAYEQYF. The CDR3 nucleotides are TGCGCCAGCAGCCACCTGGGACAGGGGGCTTATGAGCAGTACTTC.

This clone was seen a handful of times. A read error is possible here, since a much larger clone lies one base away. The chain employs TRBV10-3 and TRBJ2-3, with TRBD2 matching over 8 bases. V trimming: 8 bases; J trimming: 3 bases; junction bases outside the gene matches: 7. CDR1 and CDR2 (germline): ENHRY, SYGVKD. The CDR3 covers 14 residues. The CDR3 loop reads CAISPTGGTDTQYF. CDR3 bases: TGTGCCATCTCCCCCACGGGAGGGACAGATACGCAGTATTTT.

This clone was observed many times. The chain carries TRBV30 and TRBJ2-1; 8 nucleotides agree with TRBD2. The CDR3 loop spans 13 amino acids. Germline loops: CDR1 GTSNPN, CDR2 SVGIG (reference sequence). The V and J ends lost 3 bases and 8 bases, in that order; junction bases with no gene match: 6. The CDR3 DNA reads as TGTGCCTGGAGCTCGGGCGGGAGGTATGAGCAGTTCTTC. Translation gives CAWSSGGRYEQFF.